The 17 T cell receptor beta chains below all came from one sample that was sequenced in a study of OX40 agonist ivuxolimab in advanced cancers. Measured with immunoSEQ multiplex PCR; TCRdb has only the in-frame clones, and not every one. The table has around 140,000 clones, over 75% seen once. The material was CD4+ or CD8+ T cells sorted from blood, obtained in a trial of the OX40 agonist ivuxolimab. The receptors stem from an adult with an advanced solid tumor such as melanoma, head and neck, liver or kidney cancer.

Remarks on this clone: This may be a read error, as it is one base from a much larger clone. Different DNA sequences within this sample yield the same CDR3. The CDR3 DNA follows: TGTGCCAGCAGCTTAGAGAACGGGAACACTGAAGCTTTCTTT. It codes for CASSLENGNTEAFF. This chain connects TRBV11-2 to TRBJ1-1; no clear D. Germline CDR1 reads SGHAT; CDR2 reads FQNNGV. V lost 0 bases, J lost 1 base, and 6 bases lay in between. CDR3 length: 14 amino acids.

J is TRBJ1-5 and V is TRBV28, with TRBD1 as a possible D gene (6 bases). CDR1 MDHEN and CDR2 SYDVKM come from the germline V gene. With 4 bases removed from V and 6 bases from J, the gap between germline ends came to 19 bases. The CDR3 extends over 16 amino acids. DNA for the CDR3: TGTGCCAGCAGTTCCCCCCTTCAGGGGAGGAGTCAGCCCCAGCATTTT. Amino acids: CASSSPLQGRSQPQHF.

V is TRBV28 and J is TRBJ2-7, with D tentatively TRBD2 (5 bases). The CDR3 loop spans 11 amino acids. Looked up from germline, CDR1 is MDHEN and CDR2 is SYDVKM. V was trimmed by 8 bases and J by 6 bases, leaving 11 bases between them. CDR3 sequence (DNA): TGTGCCAGCCAGGAGGCGCGCGAGCAGTACTTC. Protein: CASQEAREQYF.

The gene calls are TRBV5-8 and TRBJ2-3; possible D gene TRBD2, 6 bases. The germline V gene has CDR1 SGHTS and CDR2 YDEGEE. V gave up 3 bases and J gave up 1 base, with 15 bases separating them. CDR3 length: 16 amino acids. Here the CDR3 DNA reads TGTGCCAGCAGCTGGCGGGGATTAGCGCGCACAGATACGCAGTATTTT. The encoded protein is CASSWRGLARTDTQYF.

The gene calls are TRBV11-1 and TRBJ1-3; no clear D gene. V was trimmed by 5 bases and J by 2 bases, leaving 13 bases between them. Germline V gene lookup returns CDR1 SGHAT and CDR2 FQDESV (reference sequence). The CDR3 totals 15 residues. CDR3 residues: CASSRRYETGNTIYF. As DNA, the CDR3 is TGTGCCAGCAGCCGCCGTTATGAGACTGGAAACACCATATATTTT.

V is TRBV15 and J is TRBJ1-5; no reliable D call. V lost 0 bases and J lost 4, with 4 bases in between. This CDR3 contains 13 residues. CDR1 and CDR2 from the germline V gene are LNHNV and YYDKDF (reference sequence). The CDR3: CATSRDPNQPQHF. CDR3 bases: TGTGCCACCAGCAGAGATCCTAATCAGCCCCAGCATTTT.

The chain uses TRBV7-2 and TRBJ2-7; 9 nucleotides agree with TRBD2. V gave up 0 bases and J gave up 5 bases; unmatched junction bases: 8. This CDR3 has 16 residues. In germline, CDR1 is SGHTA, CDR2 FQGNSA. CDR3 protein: CASSLALSGSPHEQYF. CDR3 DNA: TGTGCCAGCAGCTTAGCGCTTAGCGGGAGCCCCCACGAGCAGTACTTC.

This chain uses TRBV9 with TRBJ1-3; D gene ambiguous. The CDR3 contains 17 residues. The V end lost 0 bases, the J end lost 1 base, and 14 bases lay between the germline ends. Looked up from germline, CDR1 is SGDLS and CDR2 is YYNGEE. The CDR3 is CASSVGQTEVSGNTIYF. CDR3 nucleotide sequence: TGTGCCAGCAGCGTAGGTCAAACGGAGGTTTCTGGAAACACCATATATTTT.

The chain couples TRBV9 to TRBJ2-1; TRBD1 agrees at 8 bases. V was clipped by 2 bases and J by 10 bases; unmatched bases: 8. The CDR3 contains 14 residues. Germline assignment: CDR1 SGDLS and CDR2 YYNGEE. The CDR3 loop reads CASSVGTGRAEQFF. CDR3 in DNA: TGTGCCAGCAGCGTCGGGACAGGCCGAGCGGAGCAGTTCTTC.

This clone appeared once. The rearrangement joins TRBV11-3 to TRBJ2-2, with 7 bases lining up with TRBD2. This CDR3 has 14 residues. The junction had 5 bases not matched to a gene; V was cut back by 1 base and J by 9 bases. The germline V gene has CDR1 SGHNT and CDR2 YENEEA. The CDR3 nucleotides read TGTGCCAGCAGCTTAGGGGAGGGGAACCGGGAGCTGTTTTTT. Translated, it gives CASSLGEGNRELFF.

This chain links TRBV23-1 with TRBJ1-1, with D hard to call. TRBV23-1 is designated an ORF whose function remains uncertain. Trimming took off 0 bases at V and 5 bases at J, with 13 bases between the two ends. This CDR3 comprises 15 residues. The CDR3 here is CASSQSGLIGTEAFF. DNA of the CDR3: TGCGCCAGCAGTCAATCTGGACTTATAGGAACTGAAGCTTTCTTT.

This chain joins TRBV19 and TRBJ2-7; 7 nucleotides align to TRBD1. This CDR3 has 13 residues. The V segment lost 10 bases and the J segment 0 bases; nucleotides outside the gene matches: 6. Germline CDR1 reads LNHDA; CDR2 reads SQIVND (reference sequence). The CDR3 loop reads CATGRDSSYEQYF. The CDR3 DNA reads TGTGCCACTGGACGGGACAGCTCCTACGAGCAGTACTTC.

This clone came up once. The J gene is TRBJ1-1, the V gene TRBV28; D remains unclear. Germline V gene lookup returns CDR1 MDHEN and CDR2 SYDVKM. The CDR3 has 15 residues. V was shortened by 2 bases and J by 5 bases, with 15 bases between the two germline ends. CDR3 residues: CASSLNSKKGTEAFF. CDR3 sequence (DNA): TGTGCCAGCAGTTTAAACAGTAAGAAGGGTACTGAAGCTTTCTTT.

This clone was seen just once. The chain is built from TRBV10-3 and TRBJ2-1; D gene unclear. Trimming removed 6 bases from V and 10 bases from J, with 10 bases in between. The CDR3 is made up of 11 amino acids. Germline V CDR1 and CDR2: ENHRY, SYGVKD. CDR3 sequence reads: CAIRGDTEQFF. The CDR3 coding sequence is TGTGCCATCAGAGGAGACACCGAGCAGTTCTTC.

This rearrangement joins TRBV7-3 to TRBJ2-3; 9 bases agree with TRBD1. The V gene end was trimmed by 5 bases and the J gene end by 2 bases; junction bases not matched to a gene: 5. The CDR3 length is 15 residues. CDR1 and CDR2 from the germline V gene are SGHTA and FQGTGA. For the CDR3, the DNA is TGTGCCAGCAGCGACAACAGGGGGCTCACAGATACGCAGTATTTT. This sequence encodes CASSDNRGLTDTQYF.

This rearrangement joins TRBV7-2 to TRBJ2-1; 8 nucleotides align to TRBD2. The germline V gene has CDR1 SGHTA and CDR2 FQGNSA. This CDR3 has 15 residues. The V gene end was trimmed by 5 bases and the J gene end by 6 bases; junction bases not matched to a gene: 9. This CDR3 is CASSIWGSGGNEQFF. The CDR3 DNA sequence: TGTGCCAGCAGCATTTGGGGGAGCGGGGGCAATGAGCAGTTCTTC.

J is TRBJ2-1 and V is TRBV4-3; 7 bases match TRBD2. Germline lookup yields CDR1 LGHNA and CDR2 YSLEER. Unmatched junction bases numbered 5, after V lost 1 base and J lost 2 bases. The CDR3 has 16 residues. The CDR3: CASSQGDRGAYNEQFF. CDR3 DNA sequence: TGCGCCAGCAGCCAAGGAGACCGGGGGGCCTACAATGAGCAGTTCTTC.